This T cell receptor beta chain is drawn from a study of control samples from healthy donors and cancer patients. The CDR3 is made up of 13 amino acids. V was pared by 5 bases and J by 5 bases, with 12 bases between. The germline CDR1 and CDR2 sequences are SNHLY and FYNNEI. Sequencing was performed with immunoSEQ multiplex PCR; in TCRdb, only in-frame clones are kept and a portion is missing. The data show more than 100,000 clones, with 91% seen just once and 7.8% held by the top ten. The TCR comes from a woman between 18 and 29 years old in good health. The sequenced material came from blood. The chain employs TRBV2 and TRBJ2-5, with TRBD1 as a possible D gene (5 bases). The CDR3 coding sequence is TGTGCCAGCAGTCGTCAGGGTCAGGAGACCCAGTACTTC. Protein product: CASSRQGQETQYF.